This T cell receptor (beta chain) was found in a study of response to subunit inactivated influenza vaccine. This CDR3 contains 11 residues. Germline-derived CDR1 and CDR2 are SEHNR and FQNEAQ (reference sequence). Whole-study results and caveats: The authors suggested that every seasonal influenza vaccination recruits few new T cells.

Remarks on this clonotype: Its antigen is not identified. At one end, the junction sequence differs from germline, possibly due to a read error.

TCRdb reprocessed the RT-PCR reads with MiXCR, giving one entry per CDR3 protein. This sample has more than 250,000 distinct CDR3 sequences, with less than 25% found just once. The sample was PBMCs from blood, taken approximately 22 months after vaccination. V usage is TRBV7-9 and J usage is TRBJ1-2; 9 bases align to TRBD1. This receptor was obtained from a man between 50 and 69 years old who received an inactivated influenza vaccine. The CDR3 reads CASSSGQGTWF. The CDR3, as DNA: TGTGCCAGCAGCTCTGGACAGGGGACTTGGTTT.